These 15 T cell receptor beta chains were all obtained from the same sample, sequenced in a study of Graves' ophthalmopathy and Graves' hyperthyroidism. As the template, RNA transcripts were used to amplify TCR beta CDR3 regions. Investigators did first-round RT-PCR with HTBI primers, then second-round multiplex PCR. TCRdb re-derived calls from the multiplex PCR reads in MiXCR, one entry per CDR3 protein. The table has almost 750,000 distinct CDR3 sequences, 35% to 50% seen once. Sequenced input: peripheral blood. The receptors come from an adult man with Graves' ophthalmopathy.

This clonotype was found many times. V gene TRBV10-3 combines with J gene TRBJ1-2, with 10 bases identical to TRBD1. Germline CDR1 and CDR2: ENHRY and SYGVKD. V gave up 10 bases and J gave up 3 bases; unmatched junction bases: 2. The CDR3 runs 12 residues. DNA for the CDR3: TGTGCCACGACAGGGGGCGACTATGGCTACACCTTC. Encoded protein: CATTGGDYGYTF.

This chain joins TRBV7-2 and TRBJ2-7; no definite D call. The V end was cut by 2 bases, the J end by 3 bases, with 17 bases between. Germline V gives CDR1 SGHTA, CDR2 FQGNSA. The CDR3 has 16 residues. CDR3 amino acids: CASSLRVGRVGYEQYF. CDR3 coding DNA: TGTGCCAGCAGCTTAAGGGTTGGTAGGGTGGGCTACGAGCAGTACTTC.

Concerning this clonotype itself: Lacking the conserved final phenylalanine or tryptophan, this CDR3 likely reflects a read error. The rearrangement joins TRBV4-3 to TRBJ1-2, with D hard to call. The CDR3 is 13 residues long. Germline CDR1 is LGHNA and CDR2 is YSLEER. Deletions cut 1 base from V and 7 bases from J, with 10 bases between. As DNA, the CDR3 is TGCGCCAGCAGCCAAGGAGGACCTAGTGGCTACACCCTC. Protein: CASSQGGPSGYTL.

This chain uses TRBV10-3 with TRBJ2-5; 10 positions match TRBD2. Looked up from germline, CDR1 is ENHRY and CDR2 is SYGVKD. J lost 3 bases, V lost 10 bases, and 11 bases had no gene match. CDR3 length equals 15 residues. The CDR3 sequence: CASRVAGGFKETQYF. The CDR3 region has the DNA TGTGCCAGCAGGGTAGCGGGGGGTTTTAAAGAGACCCAGTACTTC.

The table lists this clonotype with many counts. This rearrangement joins TRBV29-1 to TRBJ2-7; D call uncertain. Germline loops: CDR1 SQVTM, CDR2 ANQGSEA. Deletions cut 6 bases from V and 0 bases from J, with 12 bases between. CDR3 length: 13 amino acids. The CDR3 bases are TGCAGCGTCGACGCGACGGACTCCTACGAGCAGTACTTC. Its protein product is CSVDATDSYEQYF.

This clonotype was counted only a few times. The V gene is TRBV7-8, the J gene TRBJ2-7; 10 bases line up with TRBD1. CDR3 length: 15 residues. Germline V gene sequence: CDR1 SGHVS, CDR2 FQNEAQ. V lost 4 bases to trimming and J lost 5 bases; unmatched junction nucleotides: 8. In nucleotides, the CDR3 is TGTGCCAGCAGCTCCCCCCGACAGGGGGCCGACGAGCAGTACTTC. It specifies CASSSPRQGADEQYF.

This clonotype was seen only a few times. The junction departs from the called germline gene at one end, perhaps through a read error. V and J are TRBV7-2 and TRBJ1-3, with D tentatively TRBD1 (5 bases). CDR3 length: 15 residues. Per the germline V gene, CDR1 is SGHTA and CDR2 is FQGNSA. In DNA, the CDR3 is TGTGCCAGCAGCTTCTCCCAAGGGACTGGAAACATCATATATTTT. It codes for CASSFSQGTGNIIYF.

The sample holds a few counts of this clonotype. V and J are TRBV12-3 or TRBV12-4 and TRBJ1-6; D is possibly TRBD1 (5 bases). Deletions cut 8 bases from V and 5 bases from J, with 7 bases between. The CDR3 runs 12 residues. The CDR3 nucleotides read TGTGCCAGCGGGGGAGATAATTCACCCCTCCACTTT. It yields the protein CASGGDNSPLHF.

This clonotype has a count of ten or more. The J gene is TRBJ1-2, the V gene TRBV14; no clear D gene. Trimming took off 4 bases at V and 1 base at J, with 7 bases between the two ends. The CDR3 runs 13 residues. The germline CDR1 and CDR2 sequences are SGHDN and FVKESK. The CDR3 is CASSPTVNYGYTF. CDR3 bases: TGTGCCAGCAGCCCGACGGTTAACTATGGCTACACCTTC.

Of note for this clonotype: One end of the junction fails to match germline, which may point to a read error. The chain joins TRBV10-3 to TRBJ2-5; 11 nucleotides align to TRBD1. This CDR3 has 16 residues. From germline, CDR1 is ENHRY and CDR2 SYGVKD. The CDR3 DNA reads TGTGCCAGCAGTTCGCACCGGGACAGGGGGGTCGAGACCCAGTACTTC. Protein: CASSSHRDRGVETQYF.

This chain connects TRBV10-3 to TRBJ1-5; TRBD1 agrees at 8 bases. CDR1 is ENHRY and CDR2 is SYGVKD in the germline V gene. The CDR3 is 16 amino acids. J lost 5 bases, V lost 8 bases, and 14 bases had no gene match. The CDR3 is CAIGGSRGQEDQPQHF. CDR3 DNA: TGTGCCATCGGTGGGTCGAGGGGACAGGAGGATCAGCCCCAGCATTTT.

In its sample, this clonotype was seen a few times. The chain combines TRBV14 with TRBJ2-6; TRBD1 matches at 8 bases. In germline, CDR1 is SGHDN, CDR2 FVKESK. CDR3 size: 17 residues. V shed 4 bases and J 0 bases; nucleotides not matched to a gene: 5. CDR3 in amino acids: CASSPRTGISGANVLTF. The CDR3, as DNA: TGTGCCAGCAGCCCTAGGACAGGGATCTCTGGGGCCAACGTCCTGACTTTC.

CDR3 nucleotide sequence: TGTGCCAGCTCACCGAGTAACAGGGTTGTAAGCACTGAAGCTTTCTTT. Translation: CASSPSNRVVSTEAFF. This chain connects TRBV10-3 to TRBJ1-1; a weak D match, TRBD1 (6 bases). Germline V gene sequence: CDR1 ENHRY, CDR2 SYGVKD. The CDR3 runs 16 residues. Trimming cost V 10 bases and J 4 bases, with 25 bases left between them.

This clonotype was observed a handful of times. V and J are TRBV14 and TRBJ1-2, with D tentatively TRBD1 (5 bases). CDR1 is SGHDN and CDR2 is FVKESK in the germline V gene. Trimming removed 2 bases at V and 7 bases at J, with 11 bases between. This CDR3 has 13 residues. The CDR3 sequence: CASSQFGGSGYTF. CDR3 bases: TGTGCCAGCAGCCAATTCGGGGGATCTGGCTACACCTTC.

With respect to this clonotype: It may be a read error: a sequence one base away is much more abundant. This rearrangement joins TRBV7-9 to TRBJ1-3; D gene unclear. Trimming cost V 5 bases and J 0 bases, with 17 bases left between them. Germline V lookup: CDR1 SEHNR, CDR2 FQNEAQ (reference sequence). The CDR3 spans 17 residues. CDR3 sequence: CASSNPQATSSGNTIYF. The CDR3 DNA reads as TGTGCCAGCAGCAACCCCCAGGCGACTTCCTCTGGAAACACCATATATTTT.